These T cell receptor beta chains were read from a single sample in a study of CD8+ T cells in alopecia areata. Measured with immunoSEQ multiplex PCR; TCRdb has only the in-frame clones, and not every one. Of about 150,000 clones listed, roughly 44% were seen once; the top ten hold around 6.8%. Sample: CD4+ T cells sorted from blood. These receptor sequences come from a human donor with alopecia areata. Each CDR3 is given without its conserved first and last residue. A D gene is named only where the DNA matches it firmly.

D: -
J: TRBJ2-4
V: TRBV4-1
CDR3: ASSQEELLAKNIQY

D: TRBD2
J: TRBJ2-1
V: TRBV7-3
CDR3: ASSLSPLSSSGSHNEQF

D: TRBD2
J: TRBJ2-1
V: TRBV29-1
CDR3: SVEPSGSVNEQF

D: TRBD2
J: TRBJ2-1
V: TRBV9
CDR3: ASSVVAGINEQF

D: -
J: TRBJ1-5
V: TRBV7-9
CDR3: ASSLLEGQPQH

D: TRBD1
J: TRBJ1-4
V: TRBV6-5
CDR3: ASSDRDGEKLF

D: -
J: TRBJ2-5
V: TRBV15
CDR3: ATSREQLDQETQY

D: TRBD1
J: TRBJ2-7
V: TRBV29-1
CDR3: SVERGLSEQY

D: TRBD1
J: TRBJ1-5
V: TRBV5-1
CDR3: ASSLAGGSNQPQH

D: TRBD2
J: TRBJ2-1
V: TRBV29-1
CDR3: SSGTYNEQF

D: -
J: TRBJ2-2
V: TRBV11-2
CDR3: ASSLNTGELF

D: -
J: TRBJ1-5
V: TRBV4-1
CDR3: ASSAQGLSNQPQH

D: TRBD2
J: TRBJ2-7
V: TRBV19
CDR3: ASSTHTSGRPGEQY

D: -
J: TRBJ1-2
V: TRBV5-1
CDR3: ASSFGGTVGDYGYT

D: TRBD1
J: TRBJ1-1
V: TRBV29-1
CDR3: SARTGYTEAF

D: -
J: TRBJ2-5
V: TRBV5-6
CDR3: ASSTGRRLETQY

D: -
J: TRBJ1-5
V: TRBV23-1
CDR3: ASSQHRESNHQPQH

D: -
J: TRBJ2-1
V: TRBV29-1
CDR3: SVERIRLNEQF